Listed here are 5 T cell receptor beta chains from one sample, sequenced in a study of blood T cell repertoires in COVID-19. Sequencing was performed with immunoSEQ multiplex PCR; in TCRdb, only in-frame clones are kept and a portion is missing. Of 200,000 to 250,000 clones listed, about 88% are singletons. The sequencing input was peripheral blood. These receptors were collected from a woman aged 45-65 years with COVID-19, enrolled during active disease.

This chain uses TRBV24-1 with TRBJ1-5, with TRBD1 identical over 9 bases. CDR1 and CDR2 (germline): KGHDR, SFDVKD. This CDR3 spans 15 amino acids. V gave up 9 bases and J gave up 3 bases; unmatched junction bases: 8. The CDR3 here is CATRAGTGTNQPQHF. CDR3 coding DNA: TGTGCCACCCGAGCCGGGACAGGGACCAATCAGCCCCAGCATTTT.

The gene calls are TRBV5-4 and TRBJ2-7, with 8 bases identical to TRBD2. The CDR3 length is 13 residues. The ends lost 2 bases at V and 4 bases at J; junction bases unmatched: 2. In germline, CDR1 is SGHNT, CDR2 YYREEE (reference sequence). For the CDR3, the DNA is TGTGCCAGCAGCTTCGAGCGGGGGTACGAGCAGTACGTC. Amino acids: CASSFERGYEQYV.

The rearrangement joins TRBV9 to TRBJ2-1, with 9 bases aligning to TRBD2. There are 15 residues in the CDR3. V gave up 4 bases and J gave up 2 bases; unmatched junction bases: 4. Germline CDR1 reads SGDLS; CDR2 reads YYNGEE. CDR3 DNA sequence: TGTGCCAGCAGCACCGCTAGCGGGGCCTACAATGAGCAGTTCTTC. It yields the protein CASSTASGAYNEQFF.

This clone showed up just a few times. The chain recombines TRBV19 with TRBJ2-7; a possible D gene is TRBD1 (5 bases). V lost 10 bases and J lost 2, with 12 bases in between. CDR1 LNHDA and CDR2 SQIVND come from the germline V gene (reference sequence). The CDR3 consists of 12 residues. In DNA form, the CDR3 reads TGTGCCACCGCGACAGACGCCTACGAGCAGTACTTC. Translated, it gives CATATDAYEQYF.

The CDR3 sequence: CASKGPGGSPLHF. For the CDR3, the DNA is TGTGCCAGCAAAGGCCCTGGAGGTTCACCCCTCCACTTT. The rearrangement uses TRBV27 and TRBJ1-6; D gene ambiguous. V gave up 7 bases and J gave up 9 bases, with 13 bases separating them. Per germline, CDR1 MNHEY and CDR2 SMNVEV (reference sequence). CDR3 length: 13 residues.